Sequencing of this T cell receptor (beta chain) was carried out in a study of blood T cells in healthy people across ages (dated by TCRdb to the mid-2010s). Looking at the study overall: In model experiments, roughly one uniquely barcoded TCR beta cDNA molecule per two T cells was captured by template switching. Using deep sequencing normalized with unique cDNA molecular identifiers, the study measured how TCR beta repertoire diversity changes with age. Donors were grouped into four age groups: young (average roughly 17 years), middle-aged (39), aged (over 55) and long-lived (about 90). To avoid experimental bias, donors of different ages were distributed randomly across sequencing lanes. For two donors (one aged 18 to 30 and one aged 80 or older), the study analyzed two additional independent replicas of 1 million unique cDNA reads from the same blood draw.

Regarding this clonotype: Its antigen remains unidentified. Base quality data are lacking; no much larger clone is found one base away.

The donors were under 40 Caucasian individuals from Russia, aged roughly 6 to 100 years, who were systemically healthy. Each donor gave ten milliliters of peripheral blood, collected into EDTA-treated Vacutainer tubes. PBMCs were isolated by Ficoll-Paque density-gradient centrifugation, with at least 6 million obtained per sample. Total RNA was extracted from PBMCs with Trizol reagent, with at least 6 micrograms obtained per sample. For every donor, an aliquot of PBMCs went through flow cytometry to measure the percentages of naive CD45RAhigh/CD27high T cells. Trimming at the junction amounts to 2 bases on V and 6 bases on J, and the germline ends lie 10 bases apart. Per the germline V gene (reference sequence), SEHNR is the CDR1 and FQNEAQ is the CDR2. CDR3 length: 13 amino acids, cysteine to phenylalanine. Here the CDR3 DNA is all that survives: 39 bases in frame from base 1. Broad study findings and their caveats: Observed TCR beta diversity per million T cells fell roughly linearly with age, and a significant reduction was already apparent by age about 36. Donor CMV infection status was unknown, potentially confounding age-related changes in expanded clonotypes. Conclusive comparison of naive and antigen-experienced compartments was prevented by the profiling of bulk unsorted PBMCs. Estimates of total diversity based on one million sequenced T cells were considered lower bounds and underestimates. Compared with the aged group, more naive CD4+ T cells, fewer expanded clones and increased TCR diversity were shown by the long-lived group, suggesting age selection. The percentage of naive T cells measured by flow cytometry correlated strongly with observed TCR beta diversity.

The library was generated by 5' RACE. This sample was sequenced with an Illumina HiSeq 2500. A second roughly 6 to 11 cycle PCR used a sample-barcoded 5' primer and a J-beta primer mix. A template-switch 5' adaptor carrying 12 random nucleotides introduced a unique molecular identifier onto each TCR beta cDNA molecule. Each sample yielded at least 2.5 million CDR3-containing paired-end reads. The Mint cDNA synthesis kit, primed by a TRBC-specific oligonucleotide, was used to synthesize first-strand cDNA from all RNA. All cDNA was treated with uracil-DNA glycosylase and then went through a first 18-cycle PCR with the universal primers M1SS and BC2_uni_R. The source study handled its data this way. Each sample was normalized by randomly selecting 1 million high-quality reads, each carrying a distinct molecular identifier. Reads sharing molecular identifiers were discarded rather than binned into consensus sequences. MiTCR, run with a Q25 quality threshold and the strictest error-elimination algorithm, handled CDR3 identification, clonotype clustering and error correction. Lower-bound total TCR beta diversity was estimated with a nonparametric unseen species model using Euler transformation. Clones were called with MiXCR by TCRdb after fastp trimmed the public reads at Q25, and only in-frame beta chains were retained. All rows with the same CDR3 protein become a single entry with the most common DNA and genes. These V and J calls are TCRdb output, not the study's own analysis. A total of around 500,000 distinct CDR3 sequences appear in this sample, more than 45% of them only once. Roughly 24% of the sample rests with the top ten.

The sequence was obtained from an elderly man in good health. Recombination connected TRBV7-9 to TRBJ1-2, with no reliable assignment of the D segment. The sequenced sample was blood. The sequenced DNA is TGTGCCAGCAGCTTATCGGACGGACATGGCTACACCTTC. It is translated as CASSLSDGHGYTF.